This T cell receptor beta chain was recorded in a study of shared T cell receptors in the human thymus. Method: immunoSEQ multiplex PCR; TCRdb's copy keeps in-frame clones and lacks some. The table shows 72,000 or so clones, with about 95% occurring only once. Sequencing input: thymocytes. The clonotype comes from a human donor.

CDR3 bases: TGTGCCAGCAGCTTGTACAGGGTCGATAATTCACCCCTCCACTTT. Amino acid sequence: CASSLYRVDNSPLHF. The chain joins TRBV5-4 to TRBJ1-6; D is perhaps TRBD1 (6 bases). The CDR3 is made up of 15 amino acids. Germline V gives CDR1 SGHNT, CDR2 YYREEE (reference sequence). V lost 1 base and J 5 bases, leaving 10 bases between the germline ends. The variable domain in full, completed from reference TRBV5-4 and TRBJ1-6, reads ETGVTQSPTHLIKTRGQQVTLRCSSQSGHNTVSWYQQALGQGPQFIFQYYREEENGRGNFPPRFSGLQFPNYSSELNVNALELDDSALYLCASSLYRVDNSPLHFGNGTRLTVT.